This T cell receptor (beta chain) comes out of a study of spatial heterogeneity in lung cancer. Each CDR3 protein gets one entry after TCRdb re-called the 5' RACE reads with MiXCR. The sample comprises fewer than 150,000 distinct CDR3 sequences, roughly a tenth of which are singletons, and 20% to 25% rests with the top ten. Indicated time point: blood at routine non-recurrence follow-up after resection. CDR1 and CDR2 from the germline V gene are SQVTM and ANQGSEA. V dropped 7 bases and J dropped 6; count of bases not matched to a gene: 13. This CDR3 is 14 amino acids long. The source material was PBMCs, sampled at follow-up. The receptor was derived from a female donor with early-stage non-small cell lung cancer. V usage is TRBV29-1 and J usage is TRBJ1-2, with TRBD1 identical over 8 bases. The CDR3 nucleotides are TGCAGCGCTGGGACCGGACAGGGCCCCCATGGCTACACCTTC. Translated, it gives CSAGTGQGPHGYTF.